These 14 T cell receptor beta chains share one sample of origin, sequenced in a study of T cells in Graves' hyperthyroidism and ophthalmopathy. Amplified regions were TCR beta CDR3 sequences from RNA transcripts. In the first-round RT-PCR of the TCR CDR3, the HTBI primer set was used. TCRdb called the multiplex PCR reads again in MiXCR, with one record for every CDR3 protein. The sample gives over 300,000 distinct CDR3 sequences, about 14% of which show up once; approximately 11% is in the top ten. The sequenced material came from blood. The receptors come from a woman aged 60-75 years with Graves' hyperthyroidism.

This clonotype was observed at least ten times. The chain combines TRBV29-1 with TRBJ1-2, with D hard to call. Germline V CDR1 and CDR2: SQVTM, ANQGSEA. Trimming shortened V by 7 bases and J by 2 bases, and 14 bases separated the two germline ends. The CDR3 consists of 13 residues. The CDR3 nucleotides are TGCAGCGCCTACCCGCCTGGGAACTATGGCTACACCTTC. Translated: CSAYPPGNYGYTF.

This clonotype has ten or more counts. This chain links TRBV27 with TRBJ1-1, with D maybe TRBD1 (6 bases). Germline V lookup: CDR1 MNHEY, CDR2 SMNVEV (reference sequence). The V end lost 5 bases, the J end lost 0 bases, and 13 bases lay between the germline ends. The length of the CDR3 is 15 residues. The CDR3, as DNA: TGTGCCAGCAGTAGATACAGGGCGGTGAACACTGAAGCTTTCTTT. Translated, it gives CASSRYRAVNTEAFF.

This clonotype showed up just a few times. This may come from a read error, since a much larger clone is one base off. The chain combines TRBV27 with TRBJ1-5; tentatively, D is TRBD1 (6 bases). Germline V gene data show CDR1 as MNHEY and CDR2 as SMNVEV (reference sequence). V lost 5 bases and J lost 3, with 14 bases in between. CDR3 length: 15 residues. Here the CDR3 reads CASSDPRGDNQPQHF. Written as DNA, the CDR3 is TGTGCCAGCAGTGACCCCAGGGGAGACAATCAGCCCCAGCATTTT.

At least ten counts were recorded for this clonotype. This chain joins TRBV28 and TRBJ2-5; TRBD1 matches at 8 bases. This CDR3 comprises 15 residues. The germline gives CDR1 MDHEN, CDR2 SYDVKM. V dropped 6 bases and J dropped 4; count of bases not matched to a gene: 10. DNA of the CDR3: TGTGCCAGCAGCGATAACAGGGGGATAGGAGAGACCCAGTACTTC. Amino acid sequence: CASSDNRGIGETQYF.

This clonotype was recorded a few times. This chain joins TRBV3-1 and TRBJ2-5; TRBD2 matches at 9 bases. V lost 3 bases and J lost 6; bases outside the gene matches: 11. Germline V lookup: CDR1 LGHDT, CDR2 YNNKEL (reference sequence). The CDR3 contains 16 residues. CDR3 sequence (DNA): TGTGCCAGCAGCCAGAGTGGTAGCGGGAGTAGAAAGACCCAGTACTTC. Translated: CASSQSGSGSRKTQYF.

In its sample, this clonotype was seen many times. The rearrangement uses TRBV12-3 or TRBV12-4 and TRBJ1-2; 7 bases line up with TRBD1. The CDR3 has 15 residues. V shed 6 bases and J 4 bases; nucleotides not matched to a gene: 11. The CDR3 DNA reads TGTGCCAGCAGAAGAAGACCCGGGACAGTCTATGGCTACACCTTC. Its protein product is CASRRRPGTVYGYTF.

This clonotype was seen at least ten times. V is TRBV6-2 or TRBV6-3 and J is TRBJ2-3; 8 bases match TRBD2. This CDR3 comprises 15 residues. The V and J ends lost 1 base and 4 bases, in that order; junction bases with no gene match: 4. Per germline, CDR1 MNHEY and CDR2 SVGEGT. CDR3 nucleotides: TGTGCCAGCAGTTACTTCGGGAGGGGGGCAGATACGCAGTATTTT. Translation: CASSYFGRGADTQYF.

This clonotype was seen ten or more times. The chain employs TRBV5-1 and TRBJ2-6, with D possibly matching TRBD1 (5 bases). The CDR3 extends over 16 amino acids. CDR1 SGHRS and CDR2 YFSETQ come from the germline V gene. Trimming removed 5 bases at V and 4 bases at J, with 16 bases between. Here the CDR3 DNA reads TGCGCCAGCAGTGCGGACACGCCTAACGGGGCCAACGTCCTGACTTTC. Protein product: CASSADTPNGANVLTF.

The table lists this clonotype with many counts. The chain employs TRBV2 and TRBJ2-2; 10 bases align to TRBD2. V was clipped by 6 bases and J by 1 base; unmatched bases: 5. The germline V gene encodes CDR1 SNHLY and CDR2 FYNNEI. This CDR3 region has 16 residues. The CDR3 region has the DNA TGTGCCAGCAGGATTGGACTAGCGGAGAACACCGGGGAGCTGTTTTTT. Its translation is CASRIGLAENTGELFF.

At least ten counts were recorded for this clonotype. The CDR3 nucleotides read TGCAGTGCTAGACCCGGGGGGGGAGCGGCTGAAGCTTTCTTT. Protein sequence: CSARPGGGAAEAFF. The V and J genes are TRBV20-1 and TRBJ1-1; tentatively, D is TRBD1 (5 bases). Germline-derived CDR1 and CDR2 are DFQATT and SNEGSKA (reference sequence). V was trimmed by 2 bases and J by 6 bases, leaving 16 bases between them. There are 14 residues in the CDR3.

This clonotype was counted a few times. This rearrangement joins TRBV7-6 to TRBJ2-2, with 11 bases aligning to TRBD1. V was clipped by 9 bases and J by 3 bases; unmatched bases: 12. Germline V gene lookup returns CDR1 SGHVS and CDR2 FNYEAQ. This CDR3 comprises 17 residues. The CDR3 is CASTQRDRGRDTGELFF. The CDR3 region has the DNA TGTGCCAGTACCCAGAGGGACAGGGGGAGGGACACCGGGGAGCTGTTTTTT.

This clonotype was detected only a few times. This rearrangement joins TRBV5-4 to TRBJ2-3, with D perhaps being TRBD1 or TRBD2 (5 bases each). This CDR3 is built from 14 residues. Looked up from germline, CDR1 is SGHNT and CDR2 is YYREEE (reference sequence). The V end was cut by 2 bases, the J end by 3 bases, with 10 bases between. This chain's CDR3 is CASSFWDATDTQYF. The CDR3 DNA reads as TGTGCCAGCAGCTTTTGGGACGCAACAGATACGCAGTATTTT.

This chain joins TRBV5-5 and TRBJ2-5; a possible D gene is TRBD1 (6 bases). Trimming cost V 4 bases and J 5 bases, with 18 bases left between them. The CDR3 sequence is 15 residues long. CDR1 is SGHKS, CDR2 YYEKEE, per germline (reference sequence). This chain's CDR3 is CASSTYRVGRETQYF. CDR3 bases: TGTGCCAGCAGCACTTACAGGGTGGGTAGGGAGACCCAGTACTTC.

This clonotype appeared many times. The J gene is TRBJ2-7, the V gene TRBV14, with D unclear. The CDR3 consists of 14 residues. V lost 1 base and J 6 bases, leaving 13 bases between the germline ends. Germline values: CDR1 SGHDN, CDR2 FVKESK. The CDR3 DNA reads as TGTGCCAGCAGCCAAGGATCAAGACAATCCGAGCAGTACTTC. It codes for CASSQGSRQSEQYF.